This record covers a single T cell receptor (beta chain). Its target is not known. This sample stems from a study of breast tumors, draining lymph nodes, adjacent tissues. Study observations and caveats: Tumor and nontumor repertoires were significantly more similar in luminal-like than in basal-like breast cancer. Tumor repertoires ranked between lymph nodes and nontumor tissue in diversity, with V and J gene preferences.

Axillary draining lymph nodes of breast cancer patients supplied the node samples. TCRdb used MiXCR to reprocess the multiplex PCR reads, holding one entry per CDR3 protein. The sample contains 150,000 or so distinct CDR3 sequences, 33% of which appear only once. The J segment lost 2 bases and the V segment lost 2 bases, leaving 6 bases of the junction unmatched. This CDR3 contains 17 residues. CDR1 SEHNR and CDR2 FQNEAQ come from the germline V gene (reference sequence). The sequence derives from a female donor with breast cancer. Some clones in this sample may be carry-over from other donors' samples. Input material: axillary lymph node tissue. This chain joins TRBV7-9 and TRBJ2-6, with TRBD2 matching 7 bases. DNA of the CDR3: TGTGCCAGCAGCTTATGGGAGGGGAGGGCTGGGGCCAACGTCCTGACTTTC. Its translation: CASSLWEGRAGANVLTF.